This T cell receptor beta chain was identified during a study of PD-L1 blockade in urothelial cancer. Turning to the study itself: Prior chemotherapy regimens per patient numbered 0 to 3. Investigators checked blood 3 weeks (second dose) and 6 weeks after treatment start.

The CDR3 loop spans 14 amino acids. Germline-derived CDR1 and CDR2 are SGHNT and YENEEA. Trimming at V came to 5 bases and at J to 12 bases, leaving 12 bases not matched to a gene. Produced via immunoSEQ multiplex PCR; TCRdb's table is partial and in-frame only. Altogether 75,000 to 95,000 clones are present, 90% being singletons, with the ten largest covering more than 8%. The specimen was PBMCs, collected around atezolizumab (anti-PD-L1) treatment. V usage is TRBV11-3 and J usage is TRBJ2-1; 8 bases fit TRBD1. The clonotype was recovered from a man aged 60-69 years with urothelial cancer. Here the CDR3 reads CASSTGTGQGAQFF. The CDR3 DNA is TGTGCCAGCAGCACCGGAACGGGTCAGGGGGCGCAGTTCTTC.